Listed below are T cell receptor beta chains from one sample, sequenced in a study of blood T cell repertoires in COVID-19. Using immunoSEQ multiplex PCR, the repertoire was profiled, and TCRdb retains in-frame clones only, with some absent. The sample carries over 200,000 clones, over 80% recorded once. Sequenced: peripheral blood. These receptors originate from a human donor in a cohort sampled during active COVID-19. The CDR3 runs from the conserved cysteine through the conserved F or W. The order of the fields is J gene, V gene, clone size, D gene, CDR3 protein, CDR3 DNA. D genes are given only for firm matches. Clone size appears in some rows only: once, few, many, or a class for an expanded clone.

TRBJ2-5 | TRBV27 | - | TRBD2 | CASSPLAGGSQETQYF | TGTGCCAGCAGTCCACTAGCGGGAGGCTCTCAAGAGACCCAGTACTTC
TRBJ1-6 | TRBV2 | - | TRBD1 | CASTRTGNSPLHF | TGTGCCAGCACCCGGACAGGGAATTCACCCCTCCACTTT
TRBJ2-1 | TRBV11-2 | - | - | CASSLDVLSNEQFF | TGTGCCAGCAGCTTAGATGTATTGAGCAATGAGCAGTTCTTC
TRBJ1-4 | TRBV24-1 | once | TRBD1 | CATSDTEFGQGNEKLFF | TGTGCCACCAGTGATACGGAATTTGGACAGGGGAATGAAAAACTGTTTTTT
TRBJ2-3 | TRBV5-1 | - | TRBD1 | CASSVHRGSSTDTQYF | TGCGCCAGCAGCGTACACAGGGGGTCTAGCACAGATACGCAGTATTTT
TRBJ2-2 | TRBV7-9 | - | - | CATLMGHGTGELFF | TGTGCCACCCTAATGGGGCACGGGACCGGGGAGCTGTTTTTT
TRBJ1-3 | TRBV4-2 | - | TRBD1 | CASSRDRGTGNTIYF | TGTGCCAGCAGCCGCGACAGGGGGACTGGAAACACCATATATTTT
TRBJ1-4 | TRBV6-5 | - | - | CASAQFGATNEKLFF | TGTGCCAGCGCTCAGTTCGGGGCAACTAATGAAAAACTGTTTTTT
TRBJ2-7 | TRBV4-3 | - | TRBD1 | CASKPGQEAYEQYF | TGCGCCAGCAAACCGGGACAGGAGGCCTACGAGCAGTACTTC
TRBJ2-7 | TRBV12-3/TRBV12-4 | - | - | CASAIRGYEQYF | TGTGCCAGCGCCATTAGGGGCTACGAGCAGTACTTC
TRBJ1-2 | TRBV30 | - | - | CAWNAANYGYTF | TGTGCCTGGAACGCGGCTAACTATGGCTACACCTTC
TRBJ1-3 | TRBV25-1 | - | TRBD1 | CASSEPDRASGNTIYF | TGTGCCAGCAGTGAGCCGGACAGGGCCTCTGGAAACACCATATATTTT
TRBJ1-5 | TRBV30 | - | - | CAWGQGPNQPQHF | TGTGCCTGGGGCCAGGGCCCAAATCAGCCCCAGCATTTT
TRBJ1-1 | TRBV6-5 | - | - | CASSRNTEAFF | TGTGCCAGCAGTCGGAACACTGAAGCTTTCTTT
TRBJ2-7 | TRBV30 | - | TRBD2 | CAWSGPLGRFSYEQYF | TGTGCCTGGAGCGGACCTCTCGGGAGGTTCTCCTACGAGCAGTACTTC
TRBJ2-1 | TRBV18 | - | TRBD2 | CASSPTLTSGRASLYYNEQFF | TGTGCCAGCTCACCAACACTGACTAGCGGGAGGGCCTCCCTTTACTACAATGAGCAGTTCTTC
TRBJ2-4 | TRBV6-2/TRBV6-3 | - | TRBD2 | CASSHWTSGPRGNIQYF | TGTGCCAGCAGCCACTGGACTAGCGGCCCCAGGGGGAACATTCAGTACTTC
TRBJ2-2 | TRBV6-5 | - | - | CASTKDGRRGGELFF | TGTGCCAGCACTAAGGACGGGAGACGCGGCGGGGAGCTGTTTTTT
TRBJ2-7 | TRBV29-1 | - | TRBD2 | CSVVAGRNEQYF | TGCAGCGTTGTAGCGGGGCGGAACGAGCAGTACTTC
TRBJ1-1 | TRBV7-9 | - | - | CASSLSRGGSTEAFF | TGTGCCAGCAGCTTAAGCAGGGGTGGGAGCACTGAAGCTTTCTTT